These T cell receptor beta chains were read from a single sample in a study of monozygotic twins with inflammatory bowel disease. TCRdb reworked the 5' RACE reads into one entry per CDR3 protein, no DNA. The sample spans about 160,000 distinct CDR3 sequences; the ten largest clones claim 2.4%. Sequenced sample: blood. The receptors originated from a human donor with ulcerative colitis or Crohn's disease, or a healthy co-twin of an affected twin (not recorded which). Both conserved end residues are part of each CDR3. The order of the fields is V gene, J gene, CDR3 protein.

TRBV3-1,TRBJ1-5,CASSQSLVTGPLNQPQHF
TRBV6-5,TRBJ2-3,CASSYSISTDTQYF
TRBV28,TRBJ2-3,CASSLLAGAASSTDTQYF
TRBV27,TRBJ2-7,CASSLSEGYEQYF
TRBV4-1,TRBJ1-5,CASSSQGARQPQHF
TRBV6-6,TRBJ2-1,CASSYSIGDNEQFF
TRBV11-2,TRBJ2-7,CASSLGQGAWEQYF
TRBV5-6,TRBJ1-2,CASSSSNRDYGYTF
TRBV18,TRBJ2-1,CASSPNPSGRADDNEQFF
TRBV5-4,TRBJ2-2,CASSLAPGGVNTGELFF
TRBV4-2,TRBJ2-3,CASSHGRMTREDTQYF
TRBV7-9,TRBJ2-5,CASSFSSETQYF
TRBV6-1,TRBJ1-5,CASRQGFYSNQPQHF
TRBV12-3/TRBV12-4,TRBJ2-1,CASSFLGSSYNEQFF
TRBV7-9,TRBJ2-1,CASSSNPPPHNEQFF
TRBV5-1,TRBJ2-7,CASSLVRGPGSYEQYF
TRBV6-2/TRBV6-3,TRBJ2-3,CASSDRRGLDTQYF
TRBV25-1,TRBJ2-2,CASSEWRAAVVDTGGLFF
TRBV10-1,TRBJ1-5,CASSECSNQPQHF
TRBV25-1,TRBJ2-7,CASSAQPPGPGAYEQYF
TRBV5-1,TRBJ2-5,CASSPGQVRETQYF
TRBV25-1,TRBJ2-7,CASSERLSSYEQYF
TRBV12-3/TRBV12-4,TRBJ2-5,CASSLKLAGGVETQYF
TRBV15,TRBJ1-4,CATSRDQTGGGEKLFF
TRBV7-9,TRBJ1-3,CASSLVDGGNTIYF
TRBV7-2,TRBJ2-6,CTSSLRYSGANVLTF
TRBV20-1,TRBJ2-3,CSARGDRQDGDTQYF
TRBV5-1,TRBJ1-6,CASSLETLNSPLHF
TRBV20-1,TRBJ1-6,CSARVDRGNNSPLHF
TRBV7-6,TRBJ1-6,CASSLEGYSPLHF
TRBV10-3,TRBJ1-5,CAISESTLGNQPQHF
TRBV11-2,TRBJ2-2,CASSPGSGGATGELFF
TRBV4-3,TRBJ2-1,CASSQDRGLRNEQFF
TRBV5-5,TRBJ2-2,CASSLNRLAGGGGELFF
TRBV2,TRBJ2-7,CASSMGQRGWQYF
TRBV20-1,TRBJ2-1,CSAGGDGQGRVEQFF
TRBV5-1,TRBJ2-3,CASSRTGTSGRMNTQYF
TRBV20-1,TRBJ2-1,CSARGEREDYNEQFF
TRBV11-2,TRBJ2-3,CASSLGPGTDTQYF
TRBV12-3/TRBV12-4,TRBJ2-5,CASSHRQGLQETQYF
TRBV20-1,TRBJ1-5,CSASAPGPNQPQHF
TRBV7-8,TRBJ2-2,CASSHRPWGTGELFF
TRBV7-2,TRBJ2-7,CASSLSSILTYEQYF
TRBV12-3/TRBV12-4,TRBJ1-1,CASSPDDRDTEAFF
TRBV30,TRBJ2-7,CAWSVEVGGGSYEQYF
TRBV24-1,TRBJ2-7,CATGASDRGFEQYF
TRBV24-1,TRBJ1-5,CATSLTGEIQPQHF
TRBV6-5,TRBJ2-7,CASSYSFGFEQYF
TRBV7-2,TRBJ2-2,CASSFQGAETGELFF
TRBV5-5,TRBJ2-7,CASSLEVRGPYEQYF
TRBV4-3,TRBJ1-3,CASSRDQGRLSGNTIYF
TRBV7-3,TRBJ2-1,CASSSPRTNEQFF
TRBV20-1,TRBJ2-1,CSASALGGAGNGQFF
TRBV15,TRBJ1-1,CATSRVLGDEAFF
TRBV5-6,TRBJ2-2,CASSSLTAGELFF
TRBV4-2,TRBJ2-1,CASSQRSASGRNEQFF